This T cell receptor (beta chain) was profiled in a study of human T cells and chemical hapten exposure (dated by TCRdb to the early 2020s). Study-level background: For sensitization, 2% DPC in acetone was applied to a 2 cm by 2 cm area of upper inner arm skin. Patch testing was done on the upper back using Finn chambers containing 0.01% DPC, and results were scored after 6 days according to International Contact Dermatitis Research Group standards. The patient cohort, mostly female, included alopecia areata with under or over 50% scalp involvement, alopecia totalis and alopecia universalis. For TCR sequencing, blood came from 25 to 35 alopecia patients at anywhere from one to four time points (pre-sensitization, 2, 6 and 24 weeks). This study followed changes in the peripheral blood TCR repertoire in vivo during primary and secondary sensitization of alopecia patients to the hapten diphenylcyclopropenone (DPC). Blood samples were taken from patients before sensitization (week 0) and then at 2, 6 and about 24 weeks after DPC sensitization. Patients additionally received weekly therapeutic DPC doses to the scalp throughout the approximately 24-week study period. Libraries were pooled for sequencing, and variation in per-sample TCR yields was attributed mainly to small differences in library volumes within the pool. The full study reports these points: Alopecia, a presumed autoimmune disease, was present in all patients, so the immune response of the patients might differ from that of healthy individuals. DPC sensitization did not change how many TCRs were above 1 in 1000 frequency, and no evidence was found of alterations in global repertoire structure. Expanded TCRs formed significantly more large CDR3 similarity clusters than pre-sensitization or healthy control sets, consistent with antigen-driven responses. After repeated subsampling, changes were observed in the strength of the expansion versus patch-test correlation and in the threshold at which the correlation became significant. Patch test score correlated positively with the number of PT1 expanded TCRs, reaching significance at thresholds 8, 16 and 32 but not at 4.

CDR1 and CDR2 are drawn from the germline V gene: SQVTM, ANQGSEA. The CDR3 has 13 amino acids, counting the end cysteine and phenylalanine. Only CDR3 DNA is held: 39 bases, read in frame from base 1. V was cut back by 2 bases and J by 6 bases, leaving a gap of 10 bases between them. The sample's time point label, decoded: pre-sensitization, week 0. The sample's treatment or condition label is to be understood as: therapeutic diphenylcyclopropenone sensitization with weekly scalp DPC. At each patch-test visit, blood was drawn before the patch test was applied. Patients were eligible if aged 18 to 70, diagnosed with alopecia and judged suitable for DPC therapy, and pregnant patients were excluded. Total RNA was isolated from unfractionated whole blood collected in Tempus Blood RNA tubes. This clonotype was recorded many times. Its antigen specificity is not known. The record has no base qualities; no much larger clone is one base away.

Library prep was done by RACE. Data came from a NextSeq 500. During library preparation, unique molecular identifiers were attached to individual cDNA molecules so that TCRs could be counted in a quantitative, reproducible way. Each blood RNA sample was used to sequence both TCR alpha and TCR beta chains. The original methods were these. Samples had a median of roughly 91,000 TCRs, with a range from about 23,224 to 690,600. The Decombinator software suite was used to annotate V, J and CDR3 in the TCR reads. For the PS versus PT1 abundance plots, all samples were subsampled to the same number of TCRs (28,000). Expanded TCRs were defined as absent before sensitization and observed at least eight times at the 2-week time point. The public reads were reanalyzed by TCRdb: fastp trimming at Q25, MiXCR alignment, in-frame beta chains only. Entries are consolidated by CDR3 protein sequence, retaining the most common genes and DNA. These V and J calls rely on TCRdb rather than the paper's analysis. The sample table records tens of thousands of distinct CDR3 sequences; 9.5% to 12% of these occur just once. Clones ranked in the top ten supply approximately 5.5% of the sample.

The input for sequencing was whole blood, taken in connection with sensitization to the hapten diphenylcyclopropenone (DPC). The TCR sequence derives from a woman in her forties or fifties with alopecia areata. Some clones in this sample may be carry-over from other donors' samples. The sequence joins TRBV29-1 to TRBJ1-4, with the D gene uncertain. In nucleotides, the sequence is TGCAGCGTTGAATTATTTCGGGATGAAAAACTGTTTTTT. This is translated as CSVELFRDEKLFF.